This TCR beta chain was identified in a study of T cells in Graves' hyperthyroidism and ophthalmopathy (dated by TCRdb to between 2018 and 2021). About the full investigation: Peripheral blood samples were taken at initial diagnosis, before any treatment was given. The paper describes TCR Vbeta CDR3 sequencing of 140 or so peripheral blood samples, made up of roughly 40 ophthalmopathy patients, around 73 hyperthyroidism patients and roughly 17 progressor patients. The 80 to 100 discovery patients were randomly divided into training and test sets at a 7:3 ratio. In several Graves' hyperthyroidism patients, the study also compared T-cell repertoires from thyroid tissue with T-cell repertoires from blood. Whether ophthalmopathy could be predicted prospectively was tested in an independent validation cohort made up of 18 to 20 hyperthyroidism patients plus 17 patients who later progressed to ophthalmopathy. A discovery cohort of about a hundred patients, 43 with Graves' ophthalmopathy and approximately 60 with stable Graves' hyperthyroidism, was used to find distinguishing TCR V-J signatures. After blood sampling, hyperthyroidism patients were treated with methimazole at a starting dose of 30 mg daily, and ophthalmopathy patients were treated with high-dose intravenous methylprednisolone.

Stable Graves' hyperthyroidism was defined as no progression to ophthalmopathy during 18 months of follow-up. Hyperthyroidism patients were aged 18 to 65 years and newly diagnosed, with disease duration of less than 2 months. The study excluded patients with uncontrolled infections, other autoimmune diseases, pregnancy or lactation. Diagnoses were established on the basis of clinical symptoms, serum thyroxine and TRAb, thyroid ultrasound, and orbital computed tomography. PBMCs were isolated from about 9.1 ml of fresh peripheral blood by Ficoll-Paque density gradient centrifugation. Total RNA was extracted using Trizol reagent, and RNA quality was assessed on an Agilent 2100 Bioanalyzer. CDR1 and CDR2, looked up from the germline V gene, are SGHTA and FQGNSA. The junction shows trimming of 3 bases on V and 6 bases on J, plus 11 bases between the germline ends. The CDR3 covers 13 residues, taking in both the cysteine and the phenylalanine. The only DNA kept is the CDR3, 39 bases in frame from the first base.

TCR beta CDR3 regions were amplified from RNA transcripts. The TCR CDR3 was subjected to a first round of RT-PCR using the HTBI primer set and the Qiagen OneStep RT-PCR kit. Libraries were constructed in a second round of multiplex PCR, after which size selection and purification were performed. The libraries were sequenced on an Illumina HiSeq2000 using paired-end 100 bp reads. Processing in the source paper ran as follows. SOAPnuke was used to process the raw data, removing reads that contained adapters or uncalled bases, had a mean Phred below 15, or lacked an exact match to the constant primer or identifier. COPE v1.2.5 was used to merge high-quality paired reads, and clonotypes were defined as unique nucleotide sequences. MiTCR v1.1 was used to align the clonotypes against IMGT TRBV, TRBD and TRBJ reference segments. The analysis was restricted to V-J combinations with a frequency above 0.0001, which together covered about 99% of the repertoires. The TCS score was defined as the ratio of F50 (clonal expansion) to E x V (chaos), calculated using BLOSUM62-based TCRdist between CDR3 peptides within each V-J. Welch's t-statistics and random forest reduced several hundred V-J features to about 12, which were used in a naive Bayes classifier (R e1071). The Morisita-Horn index was used to measure how similar the thyroid and blood repertoires were. TCRdb itself trimmed the public reads at Q25 with fastp, ran MiXCR and retained productive beta chains. Records with the same CDR3 protein are collapsed into one entry carrying the most frequent genes and DNA. The V and J calls, along with clone size, are taken from TCRdb and not from the paper's own processing. The sample profile shows 700,000 to 950,000 distinct CDR3 sequences; approximately 36% of them were found once. The ten largest clones add up to around 30% of the sample.

The sample holds a few counts of this clonotype. No antigen is known for it. Base qualities are not provided; no much larger clone lies one nucleotide away. Here is what the overall study found, with its caveats: In validation, the model predicted progression to ophthalmopathy with just under 71% sensitivity and approximately 74% specificity, a median of about six months before onset. Most expanded thyroid clonotypes (frequency above 0.001) were also detected in blood, a finding suggesting that blood repertoires may reflect thyroid immune responses. Ophthalmopathy was separated from stable hyperthyroidism by a 13 V-J signature model, with 85% to 90% sensitivity and approximately 81% specificity obtained in cross-validation and 80%/75% obtained in testing. Sample size was not statistically predetermined, and blinding of investigators to group allocation was not performed.

The chain joins TRBV7-2 to TRBJ1-1; the D segment cannot be called with confidence. The source of this sequence is a woman in her thirties or forties with Graves' hyperthyroidism. The source material was blood. The CDR3 corresponds to CASSLLRLPEAFF. The DNA is as follows: TGTGCCAGCAGCTTGCTAAGATTGCCTGAAGCTTTCTTT.